This T cell receptor (beta chain) was recovered during a study of blood T cell repertoires in COVID-19. Trimming at V came to 6 bases and at J to 4 bases, leaving 5 bases not matched to a gene. The V gene's germline CDR1 is MDHEN and CDR2 SYDVKM. The CDR3 is 14 amino acids. Sequencing used immunoSEQ multiplex PCR; TCRdb keeps in-frame clones, though not all of them. Seen here are 80,000 to 100,000 clones, about 86% observed once, and the top ten hold 20% to 25%. J is TRBJ1-3 and V is TRBV28; 8 bases are shared with TRBD1. The sequence was collected from a woman aged 80 or over in a cohort sampled during active or convalescent COVID-19. The sequenced sample consisted of peripheral blood. CDR3 sequence: CASSIGQGGNTIYF. The CDR3 DNA is TGTGCCAGCAGCATCGGACAGGGCGGAAACACCATATATTTT.